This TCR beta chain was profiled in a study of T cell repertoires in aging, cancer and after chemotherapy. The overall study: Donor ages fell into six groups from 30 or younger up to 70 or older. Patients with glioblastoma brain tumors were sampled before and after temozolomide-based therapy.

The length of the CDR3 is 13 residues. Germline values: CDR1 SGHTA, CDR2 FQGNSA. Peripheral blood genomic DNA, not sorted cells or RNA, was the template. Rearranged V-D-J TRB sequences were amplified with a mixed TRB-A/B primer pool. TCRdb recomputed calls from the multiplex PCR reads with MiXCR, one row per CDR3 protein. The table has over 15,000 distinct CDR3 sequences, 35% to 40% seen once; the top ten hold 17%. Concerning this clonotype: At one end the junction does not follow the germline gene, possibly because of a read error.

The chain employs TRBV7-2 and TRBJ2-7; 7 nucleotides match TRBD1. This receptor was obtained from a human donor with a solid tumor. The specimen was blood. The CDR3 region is CASSLAGGYEQYF. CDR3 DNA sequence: TGTGCCAGCAGCCTAGCAGGGGGCTACGAGCAGTACTTC.